The T cell receptor beta chain under discussion was sequenced for a study of shared clonotypes between healthy human individuals. Findings and limits, study-wide: Rarefaction analysis demonstrated incomplete sorted-subset sequencing notwithstanding large depth. Clonotype sharing among the donors was expected to vary with sequencing depth.

Libraries were prepared by immunoSEQ multiplex PCR; TCRdb keeps only in-frame clonotypes and omits some of them. This sample has over 2 million clones, with 85% to 95% found just once. This CDR3 comprises 12 residues. Trimming shortened V by 5 bases and J by 9 bases, and 11 bases separated the two germline ends. CDR1 and CDR2 from the germline V gene are SGHAT and FQNNGV. Comments on this clone: Its antigen is currently unknown.

The genes are TRBV11-2 and TRBJ2-1; the D gene is possibly TRBD2 (5 bases). This clonotype was obtained from a man between 18 and 29 years old in good health. Material: naive CD4+ T cells sorted from blood. Subset described: CD45RA+ positively selected. The CDR3 loop is CASSPPGGEQFF. The CDR3 region has the DNA TGTGCCAGCAGCCCCCCCGGAGGTGAGCAGTTCTTC.